This T cell receptor beta chain originates from a study of T cells after posttransplantation cyclophosphamide. Repertoires were generated with immunoSEQ multiplex PCR, while TCRdb's copy carries only in-frame clones and drops some. The specimen has about 39,000 clones, none found just once. The study, taken as a whole, reports: TRB overlap between skin or GI tissue T cells and blood was limited. Later blood repertoires were often dominated by clones from the donor CD8+ memory compartment.

Germline-derived CDR1 and CDR2 are SGHTA and FQGTGA. This CDR3 comprises 15 residues. V shed 6 bases and J 0 bases; nucleotides not matched to a gene: 4. In its sample, this clone was seen many times. Its antigen remains unknown. Material for sequencing was PBMCs. The TCR comes from a woman between 45 and 60 years old in good health and a related stem cell transplant donor. The chain recombines TRBV7-3 with TRBJ2-1, with TRBD1 matching 8 bases. The CDR3 region has the DNA TGTGCCAGCAGTTCACAGGGGGGCTCCTACAATGAGCAGTTCTTC. As protein: CASSSQGGSYNEQFF.